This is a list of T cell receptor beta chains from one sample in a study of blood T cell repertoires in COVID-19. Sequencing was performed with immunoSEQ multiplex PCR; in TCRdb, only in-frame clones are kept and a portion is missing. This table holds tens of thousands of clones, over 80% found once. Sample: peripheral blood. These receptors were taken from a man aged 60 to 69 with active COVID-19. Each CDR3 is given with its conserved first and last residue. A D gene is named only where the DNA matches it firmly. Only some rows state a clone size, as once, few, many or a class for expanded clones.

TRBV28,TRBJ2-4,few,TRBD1,CASSLEGGGGKNIQYF,TGTGCCAGCAGTTTAGAAGGGGGCGGAGGCAAAAACATTCAGTACTTC
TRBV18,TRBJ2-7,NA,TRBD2,CASSPGLDVAYEQYF,TGTGCCAGCTCACCAGGACTAGATGTGGCCTACGAGCAGTACTTC
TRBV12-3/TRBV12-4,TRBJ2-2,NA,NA,CASRLGTGELFF,TGTGCCAGCAGGCTCGGCACCGGGGAGCTGTTTTTT
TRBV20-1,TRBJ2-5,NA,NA,CSASVAPVRGAGETQYF,TGCAGTGCTAGTGTTGCACCGGTTCGGGGGGCAGGCGAGACCCAGTACTTC
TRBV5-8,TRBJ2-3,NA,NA,CASSWGDSTDTQYF,TGTGCCAGCAGCTGGGGGGACAGCACAGATACGCAGTATTTT
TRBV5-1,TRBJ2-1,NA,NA,CASSLDQMPSNEQFF,TGCGCCAGCAGCTTGGACCAGATGCCATCTAATGAGCAGTTCTTC
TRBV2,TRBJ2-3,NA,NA,CASSLDFTDTQYF,TGTGCCAGCAGCCTGGACTTCACAGATACGCAGTATTTT
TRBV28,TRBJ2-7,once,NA,CASSFNGDLSYEQYF,TGTGCCAGCAGTTTTAACGGAGACCTCTCCTACGAGCAGTACTTC
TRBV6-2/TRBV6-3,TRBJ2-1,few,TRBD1,CASSYSTEGAEFF,TGTGCCAGCAGTTACAGTACAGAGGGGGCAGAGTTCTTC
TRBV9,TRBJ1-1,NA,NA,CASSLRPAEVTEAFF,TGTGCCAGCAGCCTCCGACCCGCGGAGGTCACTGAAGCTTTCTTT
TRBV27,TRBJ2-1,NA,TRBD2,CASSFLSGGYEQFF,TGTGCCAGCAGTTTCCTCTCGGGAGGATATGAGCAGTTCTTC
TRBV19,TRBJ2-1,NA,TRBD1,CASSIPGQGVNEQFF,TGTGCCAGTAGTATACCGGGACAGGGTGTGAATGAGCAGTTCTTC
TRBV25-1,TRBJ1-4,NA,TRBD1,CASSEGQGANEKLFF,TGTGCCAGCAGTGAAGGACAGGGTGCTAATGAAAAACTGTTTTTT
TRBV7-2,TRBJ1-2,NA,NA,CASSLQGFDGYTF,TGTGCCAGCAGCTTACAGGGTTTTGATGGCTACACCTTC
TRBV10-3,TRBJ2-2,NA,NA,CAIRRNTGELFF,TGTGCCATCAGGAGAAACACCGGGGAGCTGTTTTTT
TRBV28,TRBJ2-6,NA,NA,CASLDSSGANVLTF,TGTGCCAGCCTAGACAGCTCTGGGGCCAACGTCCTGACTTTC
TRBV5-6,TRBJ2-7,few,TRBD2,CASSLALRGAEQYF,TGTGCCAGCAGCTTGGCCCTGCGGGGGGCCGAGCAGTACTTC
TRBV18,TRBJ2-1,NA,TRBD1,CASSPGTGGRYNEQFF,TGTGCCAGCTCACCAGGAACAGGGGGACGCTACAATGAGCAGTTCTTC
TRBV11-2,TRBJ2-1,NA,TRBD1,CASRRGTGWGWNEQFF,TGTGCCAGCAGACGCGGGACAGGGTGGGGATGGAATGAGCAGTTCTTC
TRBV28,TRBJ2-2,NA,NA,CASSLIRDYTGELFF,TGTGCCAGCAGTTTGATCAGAGACTACACCGGGGAGCTGTTTTTT
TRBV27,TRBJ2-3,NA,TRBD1,CASSFRNRGSVADTQYF,TGTGCCAGCAGTTTCCGGAACAGGGGAAGCGTAGCAGATACGCAGTATTTT
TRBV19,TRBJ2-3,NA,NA,CASSTPGVADTQYF,TGTGCCAGTAGTACACCAGGGGTGGCAGATACGCAGTATTTT
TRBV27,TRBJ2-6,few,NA,CASSLYGSPGANVLTF,TGTGCCAGCAGTTTATATGGGAGCCCTGGGGCCAACGTCCTGACTTTC
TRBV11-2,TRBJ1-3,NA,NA,CASSQFGLGLSGNTIYF,TGTGCCAGCAGCCAATTCGGGTTAGGTTTGTCTGGAAACACCATATATTTT
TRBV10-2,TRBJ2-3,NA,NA,CASSDSTQYF,TGCGCCAGCAGTGATAGTACGCAGTATTTT
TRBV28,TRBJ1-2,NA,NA,CASSSGGRNYGYTF,TGTGCCAGCAGTTCGGGGGGGCGTAACTATGGCTACACCTTC
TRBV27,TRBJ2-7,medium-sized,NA,CASSLYGTPVYEQYF,TGTGCCAGCAGTTTATACGGGACACCAGTCTACGAGCAGTACTTC
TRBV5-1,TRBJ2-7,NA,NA,CASSPHSSAGSEQYF,TGCGCCAGCAGCCCGCACTCGTCGGCAGGAAGCGAGCAGTACTTC
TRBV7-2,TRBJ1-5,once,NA,CASSLGLGSGQPQHF,TGTGCCAGCAGCTTAGGTTTGGGTTCGGGGCAGCCCCAGCATTTT
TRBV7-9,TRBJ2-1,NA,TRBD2,CASSPRRAGGDEQFF,TGTGCCAGCAGCCCCCGAAGGGCGGGGGGGGATGAGCAGTTCTTC
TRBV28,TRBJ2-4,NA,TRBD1,CASSFSGQGGNIQYF,TGTGCCAGCAGTTTCAGCGGACAGGGGGGAAACATTCAGTACTTC
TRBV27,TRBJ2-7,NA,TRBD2,CASSLGEGLSYEQYF,TGTGCCAGCAGTTTGGGGGAGGGTCTCTCCTACGAGCAGTACTTC
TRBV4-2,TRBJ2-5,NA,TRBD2,CASSQPGGETQYF,TGTGCCAGCAGTCAGCCGGGGGGGGAGACCCAGTACTTC
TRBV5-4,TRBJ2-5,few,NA,CASSRQAQETQYF,TGTGCCAGCAGTCGACAAGCCCAAGAGACCCAGTACTTC
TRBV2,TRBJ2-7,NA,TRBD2,CATRTSGVPTYEQYF,TGTGCCACTCGGACTAGCGGAGTCCCAACCTACGAGCAGTACTTC
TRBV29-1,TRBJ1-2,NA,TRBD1,CSVRTGLNYGYTF,TGCAGCGTGAGGACAGGGCTTAACTATGGCTACACCTTC
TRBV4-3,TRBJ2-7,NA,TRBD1,CASSRWGQGRPYEQYF,TGCGCCAGCAGCCGGTGGGGACAGGGCAGGCCCTACGAGCAGTACTTC
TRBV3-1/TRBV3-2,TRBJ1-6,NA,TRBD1,CASSPRGQGLNSPLHF,TGTGCCAGCAGCCCTCGGGGACAGGGATTGAATTCACCCCTCCACTTT
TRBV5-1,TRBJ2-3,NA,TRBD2,CASTSGGGTDTQYF,TGCGCCAGCACTAGCGGGGGTGGCACAGATACGCAGTATTTT
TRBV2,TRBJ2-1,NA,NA,CASSEWSGLYNEQFF,TGTGCCAGCAGTGAATGGTCAGGTTTGTACAATGAGCAGTTCTTC
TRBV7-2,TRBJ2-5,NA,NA,CASSAPPGDRKETQYF,TGTGCCAGCAGCGCTCCTCCAGGTGATCGAAAAGAGACCCAGTACTTC
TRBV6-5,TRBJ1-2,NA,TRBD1,CASRAPTGSNYGYTF,TGTGCCAGCAGAGCCCCGACAGGGTCGAACTATGGCTACACCTTC
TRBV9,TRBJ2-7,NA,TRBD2,CASSVGSSGGDYEQYF,TGTGCCAGCAGCGTAGGTAGTAGCGGGGGGGATTACGAGCAGTACTTC
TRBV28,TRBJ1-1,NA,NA,CASSLVGRGIHTEAFF,TGTGCCAGCAGTTTGGTCGGTAGGGGTATTCACACTGAAGCTTTCTTT
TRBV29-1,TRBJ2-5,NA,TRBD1,CSVENQGGYLETQYF,TGCAGCGTTGAAAATCAAGGGGGCTACCTGGAGACCCAGTACTTC
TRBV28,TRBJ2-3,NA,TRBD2,CASSLWNRAIAGEDTQYF,TGTGCCAGCAGTTTATGGAATAGGGCGATAGCGGGGGAGGATACGCAGTATTTT
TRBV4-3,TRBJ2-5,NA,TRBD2,CASSQEVRAGGWSPETQYF,TGCGCCAGCAGCCAAGAGGTCAGGGCGGGGGGGTGGTCCCCAGAGACCCAGTACTTC
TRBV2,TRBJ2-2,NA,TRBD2,CASSLIAGGNTGELFF,TGTGCCAGCAGCCTTATCGCGGGAGGAAACACCGGGGAGCTGTTTTTT